The 8 T cell receptor beta chains listed next were all sequenced from one sample in a study of shared clonotypes between healthy human individuals. TCRdb's copy holds only in-frame clones and misses some; the assay was immunoSEQ multiplex PCR. The sample shows 2 million to 2.5 million clones, under 97% of them seen only once. The material sequenced was naive CD4+ T cells sorted from blood. As to subset: CD45RA+ positively selected. These receptors all come from a man between 18 and 35 years old in good health.

The rearrangement joins TRBV5-1 to TRBJ2-2; 8 bases fit TRBD2. The germline V gene encodes CDR1 SGHRS and CDR2 YFSETQ. Trimming removed 0 bases from V and 5 bases from J; junction bases left unmatched: 6. The CDR3 spans 16 residues. CDR3 in amino acids: CASSLAGGGQTGELFF. In DNA form, the CDR3 reads TGCGCCAGCAGCTTGGCCGGCGGGGGGCAAACCGGGGAGCTGTTTTTT.

This clone came up once. Other DNA sequences in this sample translate to the same CDR3. The J gene is TRBJ2-5, the V gene TRBV11-2, with D possibly matching TRBD2 (5 bases). The V and J ends lost 3 bases and 1 base respectively, with 6 bases between them. Germline lookup yields CDR1 SGHAT and CDR2 FQNNGV. The CDR3 runs to 13 residues. CDR3 in DNA: TGTGCCAGCAGCTTCCGGGGCCAAGAGACCCAGTACTTC. It codes for CASSFRGQETQYF.

V gene TRBV10-3 combines with J gene TRBJ1-1; perhaps TRBD1 as D (5 bases). V lost 6 bases to trimming and J lost 1 base, with 18 bases between them. Per the germline V gene, CDR1 is ENHRY and CDR2 is SYGVKD. This CDR3 is 16 amino acids long. As DNA, the CDR3 is TGTGCCATCAGGGACGGCCAACCCGGGGGGAACACTGAAGCTTTCTTT. Translated: CAIRDGQPGGNTEAFF.

The gene calls are TRBV9 and TRBJ2-5, with a tentative D call TRBD1 (5 bases). Trimming shortened V by 4 bases and J by 5 bases, and 15 bases separated the two germline ends. The CDR3 is made up of 14 amino acids. CDR1 is SGDLS and CDR2 is YYNGEE in the germline V gene. CDR3 protein: CASSQGWGKETQYF. In nucleotides, the CDR3 is TGTGCCAGCAGCCAGGGTTGGGGTAAGGAGACCCAGTACTTC.

The chain couples TRBV5-4 to TRBJ1-4; a possible D gene is TRBD1 (6 bases). This CDR3 is 17 amino acids long. Germline-derived CDR1 and CDR2 are SGHNT and YYREEE (reference sequence). Trimming cost V 4 bases and J 5 bases, with 21 bases left between them. The CDR3 nucleotides read TGTGCCAGCAGCCCAGGCGGGGGGGCAGAGAGGAATGAAAAACTGTTTTTT. Translated, it gives CASSPGGGAERNEKLFF.

The J gene is TRBJ2-2, the V gene TRBV6-6; 7 nucleotides agree with TRBD1. CDR1 and CDR2 (germline): MNHNY, SVGAGI (reference sequence). V trimming: 7 bases; J trimming: 6 bases; junction bases outside the gene matches: 8. The CDR3 runs to 14 residues. For the CDR3, the DNA is TGTGCCAGCATTCAAGGGACAGTTGCCGGGGAGCTGTTTTTT. Its translation: CASIQGTVAGELFF.

As for this clone: Other DNA sequences in this specimen translate into the identical CDR3. The chain combines TRBV18 with TRBJ2-3; 7 bases match TRBD1. Per the germline V gene, CDR1 is KGHSH and CDR2 is LQKENI. With 6 bases clipped from V and 2 bases from J, the junction kept 5 bases outside the gene matches. This CDR3 has 14 residues. The CDR3, as DNA: TGTGCCAGCTCCCTCGGGACAGCCACAGATACGCAGTATTTT. It encodes CASSLGTATDTQYF.

This clone has a handful of counts. The V call is TRBV2, the J call TRBJ1-2; possibly TRBD1 for D (5 bases). V lost 10 bases and J lost 1, with 13 bases in between. The V gene's germline CDR1 is SNHLY and CDR2 FYNNEI. The CDR3 runs 13 residues. The CDR3 loop is CATSGQINYGYTF. DNA of the CDR3: TGTGCCACATCGGGGCAGATTAACTATGGCTACACCTTC.